One TCR beta chain is described in this entry. The data originate from a study of blood T cell repertoires in COVID-19. Across the study: Donors in the United States, Italy and Spain gave samples during acute or convalescent COVID-19. Sample material is recorded as cDNA or gDNA derived from T cells, B-cell-depleted T cells, or PBMCs.

Followed longitudinally, the Seattle patients had been enrolled during active infection. Original handling: Reference gene primers were amplified, and this amplification served to estimate nucleated cell counts. The method was immunoSEQ multiplex PCR; TCRdb's version includes in-frame clones alone and lacks a portion of them. The V and J calls and clone size are taken from that table; D and trimming were inferred from the DNA. The table shows about 170,000 clones, with roughly 91% occurring only once. The CDR3 runs to 11 residues. Trimming took 8 bases from V and 13 from J, leaving 15 bases between them. Germline lookup yields CDR1 MDHEN and CDR2 SYDVKM.

The sequencing input was peripheral blood. This chain uses TRBV28 with TRBJ2-1, with a possible D match to TRBD1 (5 bases). The receptor was derived from a man younger than 30 with COVID-19, enrolled during active disease. CDR3 region: CASGPGPTQFF. The CDR3, as DNA: TGTGCCAGCGGCCCAGGGCCCACCCAGTTCTTC.